These 21 T cell receptor beta chains were sequenced from one sample in a study of persistence of HIV-infected CD4 T cells. The immunoSEQ assay was version 4, run in survey mode. This table comes from immunoSEQ multiplex PCR, and its TCRdb copy is limited to in-frame clones, with some not included. The sample yields about 13,000 clones, about three fifths seen once. Their recognized antigens are unknown. An overlapping HIV-1 Gag peptide pool stimulated these cells at 0.75 to 1 ug/peptide/mL. Sorting of responding CD4+ T cells relied on upregulated CD40 ligand together with CD69. The source was CD4+ T cells sorted from PBMCs after roughly 18-hour stimulation, collected from a patient who received antiretroviral therapy. These TCRs come from an adult man with HIV who was CMV-seropositive.

V usage is TRBV4-1 and J usage is TRBJ2-1; no clear D. CDR3 length equals 13 residues. From germline, CDR1 is MGHRA and CDR2 YSYEKL. V lost 0 bases to trimming and J lost 11 bases, with 11 bases between them. The CDR3 bases are TGCGCCAGCAGCCAAGACAACGTGTTAAAGCAGTTCTTC. This sequence encodes CASSQDNVLKQFF.

The genes are TRBV7-8 and TRBJ1-2; a possible D gene is TRBD1 (5 bases). The CDR3 covers 16 residues. Germline CDR1 is SGHVS and CDR2 is FQNEAQ. V was pared by 0 bases and J by 4 bases, with 15 bases between. The CDR3 nucleotides are TGTGCCAGCAGCTTAGCAGCTGGGGGGAATTCCTATGGCTACACCTTC. Encoded protein: CASSLAAGGNSYGYTF.

The genes are TRBV5-1 and TRBJ1-2, with unresolved D. The CDR3 runs to 14 residues. V was trimmed by 1 base and J by 4 bases, leaving 11 bases between them. Per germline, CDR1 SGHRS and CDR2 YFSETQ. CDR3 coding DNA: TGCGCCAGCAGCTTGTCAGAAGGCGGCTATGGCTACACCTTC. Translating it yields CASSLSEGGYGYTF. Supplemented by reference TRBV5-1 and TRBJ1-2, the full variable domain reads KAGVTQTPRYLIKTRGQQVTLSCSPISGHRSVSWYQQTPGQGLQFLFEYFSETQRNKGNFPGRFSGRQFSNSRSEMNVSTLELGDSALYLCASSLSEGGYGYTFGSGTRLTVV.

V gene TRBV30 combines with J gene TRBJ1-5; 9 bases match TRBD1. The germline V gene has CDR1 GTSNPN and CDR2 SVGIG (reference sequence). V gave up 5 bases and J gave up 4 bases; unmatched junction bases: 6. CDR3 length equals 14 residues. The CDR3 nucleotides are TGTGCCTGGTGCCAGGGACAGGGAAATCAGCCCCAGCATTTT. Encoded protein: CAWCQGQGNQPQHF.

V usage is TRBV4-2 and J usage is TRBJ2-7; TRBD1 aligns across 8 bases. CDR1 is LGHNA and CDR2 is YNFKEQ in the germline V gene. This CDR3 region has 17 residues. V shed 0 bases and J 5 bases; nucleotides not matched to a gene: 12. CDR3: CASSQDRVDRGSNEQYF. The CDR3 nucleotides are TGTGCCAGCAGCCAAGATCGGGTCGACAGGGGTTCGAACGAGCAGTACTTC.

This clone occurred once. This chain links TRBV9 with TRBJ2-6; D is possibly TRBD2 (5 bases). Germline lookup yields CDR1 SGDLS and CDR2 YYNGEE. The CDR3 is made up of 15 amino acids. V lost 0 bases, J lost 2 bases, and 6 bases lay in between. DNA of the CDR3: TGTGCCAGCAGCGTAGAGAGGGCTGGGGCCAACGTCCTGACTTTC. Its protein product is CASSVERAGANVLTF.

J is TRBJ1-1 and V is TRBV19; D is ambiguous. Trimming shortened V by 2 bases and J by 2 bases, and 15 bases separated the two germline ends. The germline V gene encodes CDR1 LNHDA and CDR2 SQIVND (reference sequence). The CDR3 runs 16 residues. CDR3 sequence reads: CASSIFLGQQNTEAFF. The DNA of the CDR3 is TGTGCCAGTAGTATATTCCTCGGGCAGCAAAACACTGAAGCTTTCTTT.

The rearrangement joins TRBV10-3 to TRBJ2-5, with a tentative D call TRBD2 (5 bases). From germline, CDR1 is ENHRY and CDR2 SYGVKD. The CDR3 runs 12 residues. The V and J ends lost 8 bases and 3 bases respectively, with 10 bases between them. The DNA for the CDR3 is TGTGCCATCCGAGGACTCGAAGAGACCCAGTACTTC. Translating gives CAIRGLEETQYF.

V gene TRBV7-9 combines with J gene TRBJ2-7; TRBD2 matches at 12 bases. The CDR3 spans 16 residues. Losses at the gene ends were 5 bases for V and 0 bases for J; bases not matched to a gene: 5. Germline CDR1 SEHNR, CDR2 FQNEAQ (reference sequence). The CDR3 protein is CASSRTSGVFSYEQYF. The CDR3 nucleotides are TGTGCCAGCAGCCGGACTAGCGGGGTGTTCTCCTACGAGCAGTACTTC.

This clone is labeled as medium-sized. The chain couples TRBV5-1 to TRBJ2-7; D may match TRBD1 or TRBD2 (6 bases each). The CDR3 loop spans 16 amino acids. Germline V gives CDR1 SGHRS, CDR2 YFSETQ. V lost 0 bases and J 6 bases, leaving 19 bases between the germline ends. CDR3: CASSLEVGGPGSEQYF. CDR3 in DNA: TGCGCCAGCAGCTTGGAGGTGGGGGGCCCCGGATCCGAGCAGTACTTC.

The chain couples TRBV15 to TRBJ2-3; 10 nucleotides agree with TRBD2. Germline values: CDR1 LNHNV, CDR2 YYDKDF (reference sequence). CDR3 size: 14 residues. The J segment lost 1 base and the V segment lost 8 bases, leaving 3 bases of the junction unmatched. The CDR3 loop is CATYSGGGTDTQYF. CDR3 in DNA: TGTGCCACCTACAGCGGGGGGGGCACAGATACGCAGTATTTT.

The CDR3, as DNA: TGTGCCAGCAGTAACCCGGGACAAACCCAGCATTTT. Translating it yields CASSNPGQTQHF. The chain uses TRBV6-1 and TRBJ1-5; maybe TRBD1 (6 bases). The CDR3 runs 12 residues. Trimming shortened V by 5 bases and J by 11 bases, and 13 bases separated the two germline ends. The V gene's germline CDR1 is MNHNS and CDR2 SASEGT.

Only a few counts were recorded for this clone. This chain links TRBV7-9 with TRBJ2-2; tentative D call: TRBD2 (5 bases). Germline lookup yields CDR1 SEHNR and CDR2 FQNEAQ (reference sequence). CDR3 length: 16 amino acids. V was cut by 4 bases and J by 2 bases, with 14 bases left in between. The CDR3 spells CASSSPDGGNTGELFF. The CDR3 DNA sequence: TGTGCCAGCAGCTCGCCCGACGGAGGTAACACCGGGGAGCTGTTTTTT.

This clone showed up just a few times. This chain connects TRBV11-1 to TRBJ2-5; no clear D. Trimming took off 1 base at V and 2 bases at J, with 11 bases between the two ends. CDR1 and CDR2 (germline): SGHAT, FQDESV (reference sequence). The CDR3 is 15 residues long. In DNA form, the CDR3 reads TGTGCCAGCAGCTTAGATACAGAAATACAAGAGACCCAGTACTTC. Its protein is CASSLDTEIQETQYF.

The chain recombines TRBV2 with TRBJ2-3; D not resolved. The germline V gene has CDR1 SNHLY and CDR2 FYNNEI. The germline V and J ends were trimmed by 8 bases and 1 base, with 4 bases remaining between them. This CDR3 contains 11 residues. In DNA, the CDR3 is TGTGCCAGCTACGGCACAGATACGCAGTATTTT. Amino acid sequence: CASYGTDTQYF. The variable domain in full, with the rest retrieved from reference TRBV2 and TRBJ2-3, is EPEVTQTPSHQVTQMGQEVILRCVPISNHLYFYWYRQILGQKVEFLVSFYNNEISEKSEIFDDQFSVERPDGSNFTLKIRSTKLEDSAMYFCASYGTDTQYFGPGTRLTVL.

The chain joins TRBV6-6 to TRBJ2-2, with TRBD2 matching 8 bases. This CDR3 region has 15 residues. The germline V gene has CDR1 MNHNY and CDR2 SVGAGI (reference sequence). With V trimmed by 4 bases and J by 7 bases, 8 bases remained unmatched. CDR3 loop: CASSSIAGRGGELFF. The CDR3 nucleotides read TGTGCCAGCAGTTCAATAGCGGGACGGGGCGGGGAGCTGTTTTTT.

This chain joins TRBV4-1 and TRBJ1-1; no clear D. Between the trimmed V and J ends, which lost 0 bases and 5 bases, there was a span of 16 bases. The CDR3 consists of 16 residues. Germline loops: CDR1 MGHRA, CDR2 YSYEKL. CDR3 sequence reads: CASSQDSTRRGTEAFF. The CDR3 nucleotides read TGCGCCAGCAGCCAAGATTCCACCCGTCGGGGAACTGAAGCTTTCTTT.

On this clone: A read error may account for a junction end that differs from germline. The gene calls are TRBV4-1 and TRBJ1-5; D not certain. This CDR3 has 15 amino acids. In germline, CDR1 is MGHRA, CDR2 YSYEKL. CDR3 in amino acids: CASSQGVTSSQPQHF. The CDR3 region has the DNA TGCGCCAGCAGTCAAGGAGTGACATCGAGTCAGCCCCAGCATTTT.

The J gene is TRBJ2-2, the V gene TRBV5-6; D may be TRBD1 (6 bases). CDR3 size: 15 residues. Germline CDR1 reads SGHDT; CDR2 reads YYEEEE. V was pared by 4 bases and J by 3 bases, with 13 bases between. The CDR3: CASSPNREYTGELFF. CDR3 sequence (DNA): TGTGCCAGCAGCCCGAACAGGGAGTACACCGGGGAGCTGTTTTTT. Supplemented by reference TRBV5-6 and TRBJ2-2, the full variable domain reads DAGVTQSPTHLIKTRGQQVTLRCSPKSGHDTVSWYQQALGQGPQFIFQYYEEEERQRGNFPDRFSGHQFPNYSSELNVNALLLGDSALYLCASSPNREYTGELFFGEGSRLTVL.

The genes are TRBV3-1 (or the pseudogene TRBV3-2) and TRBJ2-3; TRBD2 is a possible D gene (5 bases). This CDR3 contains 16 residues. V lost 3 bases to trimming and J lost 0 bases, with 13 bases between them. Germline CDR1 and CDR2: LGHDT and YNNKEL (reference sequence). The CDR3, as DNA: TGTGCCAGCAGCCATTCCGGGCGGGCAAGCACAGATACGCAGTATTTT. This gives the protein CASSHSGRASTDTQYF.

The chain uses TRBV6-1 and TRBJ2-6; TRBD1 matches at 7 bases. This CDR3 has 17 residues. With 8 bases clipped from V and 0 bases from J, the junction kept 10 bases outside the gene matches. Germline V gene lookup returns CDR1 MNHNS and CDR2 SASEGT. Written as DNA, the CDR3 is TGTGCCAGCGGTGGGACAGCTCTCTACTCTGGGGCCAACGTCCTGACTTTC. Its protein is CASGGTALYSGANVLTF.